Listed here are 18 T cell receptor beta chains from one sample, sequenced in a study of cytotoxic CD8 clonotypes in ibrutinib-treated CLL. TCRdb keeps only in-frame clones here, not all; method: immunoSEQ multiplex PCR. The data show around 50,000 clones, around 60% seen once. The sequencing here drew on PBMCs, taken after 24 months of ibrutinib treatment. Source of these receptors: a human donor with chronic lymphocytic leukemia.

V is TRBV19 and J is TRBJ1-5; no definite D call. V lost 5 bases and J 4 bases, leaving 9 bases between the germline ends. CDR3 length equals 13 residues. Germline V gene sequence: CDR1 LNHDA, CDR2 SQIVND (reference sequence). The CDR3 DNA reads TGTGCCAGTAGTCAGGCAGAGAATCAGCCCCAGCATTTT. Protein: CASSQAENQPQHF.

The chain combines TRBV19 with TRBJ2-3, with TRBD1 matching over 9 bases. This CDR3 spans 16 amino acids. Trimming took 6 bases from V and 4 from J; bases not matched to a gene: 11. CDR1 LNHDA and CDR2 SQIVND come from the germline V gene (reference sequence). CDR3 nucleotide sequence: TGTGCCAGTAGGCAATCCGGGACAGGGAAATCAGATACGCAGTATTTT. This encodes CASRQSGTGKSDTQYF.

The CDR3: CASSVPSGGQETQYF. DNA of the CDR3: TGTGCCAGCAGCGTACCTAGCGGGGGCCAAGAGACCCAGTACTTC. The V gene is TRBV9, the J gene TRBJ2-5; 10 bases line up with TRBD2. This CDR3 contains 15 residues. Germline V gene sequence: CDR1 SGDLS, CDR2 YYNGEE. J gave up 1 base and V 1 base, and 1 base lay outside the gene matches.

The chain couples TRBV2 to TRBJ2-3; 8 bases agree with TRBD2. CDR1 and CDR2 from the germline V gene are SNHLY and FYNNEI. The CDR3 consists of 16 residues. V dropped 2 bases and J dropped 1; count of bases not matched to a gene: 5. CDR3 coding DNA: TGTGCCAGCAGTGAAACGGGAGGGCGGGGCACAGATACGCAGTATTTT. Translated, it gives CASSETGGRGTDTQYF.

This chain links TRBV6-1 with TRBJ2-7, with 7 bases that match TRBD1. Germline V gene lookup returns CDR1 MNHNS and CDR2 SASEGT. J gave up 5 bases and V 5 bases, and 3 bases lay outside the gene matches. CDR3 length: 12 amino acids. As DNA, the CDR3 is TGTGCCAGCAGTCCACAGGGGAACGAGCAGTACGTC. It translates to CASSPQGNEQYV.

The V gene is TRBV5-6, the J gene TRBJ2-5, with D perhaps matching TRBD2 (6 bases). This CDR3 contains 13 residues. Germline assignment: CDR1 SGHDT and CDR2 YYEEEE. V dropped 2 bases and J dropped 4 bases, with 9 bases sitting between them. DNA of the CDR3: TGTGCCAGCAGCTTCGGGACTCCAGAGACCCAGTACTTC. As protein: CASSFGTPETQYF.

This chain joins TRBV5-1 and TRBJ2-7; 12 bases are a match to TRBD1. CDR1 is SGHRS, CDR2 YFSETQ, per germline. V lost 0 bases and J lost 2; bases outside the gene matches: 9. This CDR3 has 18 residues. The CDR3 coding sequence is TGCGCCAGCAGCTTGGGACCGGGACAGGGGGCTTTGGCCTACGAGCAGTACTTC. Translated: CASSLGPGQGALAYEQYF.

V is TRBV7-9 and J is TRBJ1-2; 7 nucleotides line up with TRBD1. J was trimmed by 4 bases and V by 4 bases; bases with no gene match: 6. The CDR3 extends over 14 amino acids. Germline lookup yields CDR1 SEHNR and CDR2 FQNEAQ (reference sequence). CDR3 protein: CASSSTGLTYGYTF. The CDR3, as DNA: TGTGCCAGCAGCTCGACAGGGCTCACCTATGGCTACACCTTC.

The chain has TRBV9 and TRBJ1-6; possibly TRBD1 for D (6 bases). The CDR3 sequence is 15 residues long. Trimming took 4 bases from V and 6 from J, leaving 14 bases between them. Germline V lookup: CDR1 SGDLS, CDR2 YYNGEE. The CDR3 nucleotides read TGTGCCAGCAGCCAAGGGGGAAGGGGTAATTCACCCCTCCACTTT. Translation gives CASSQGGRGNSPLHF.

The CDR3 spells CASSGGGRGYSNQPQHF. Here the CDR3 DNA reads TGTGCCAGCTCCGGGGGAGGCCGGGGTTATAGCAATCAGCCCCAGCATTTT. The chain employs TRBV28 and TRBJ1-5; D may be TRBD1 (5 bases). The CDR3 contains 17 residues. The V and J ends lost 8 bases and 0 bases respectively, with 20 bases between them. The germline CDR1 and CDR2 sequences are MDHEN and SYDVKM.

The gene calls are TRBV11-2 and TRBJ2-3; no clear D. The CDR3 loop spans 14 amino acids. V was trimmed by 0 bases and J by 2 bases, leaving 6 bases between them. Per the germline V gene, CDR1 is SGHAT and CDR2 is FQNNGV. CDR3 sequence: CASSLDISTDTQYF. CDR3 nucleotides: TGTGCCAGCAGCTTAGACATATCCACAGATACGCAGTATTTT.

This clone was seen many times. The V call is TRBV5-1, the J call TRBJ1-4; D gene unclear. V lost 8 bases to trimming and J lost 6 bases, with 14 bases between them. The CDR3 is made up of 13 amino acids. The germline CDR1 and CDR2 sequences are SGHRS and YFSETQ. The CDR3: CASRVDGHEKLFF. DNA of the CDR3: TGCGCCAGTAGAGTAGACGGACATGAAAAACTGTTTTTT.

The chain employs TRBV11-2 and TRBJ2-2; TRBD1 aligns across 7 bases. V was pared by 5 bases and J by 5 bases, with 14 bases of the junction left unmatched. Germline V gives CDR1 SGHAT, CDR2 FQNNGV. CDR3 length: 17 amino acids. This chain's CDR3 is CASSLLAGGQTTGELFF. The CDR3 DNA sequence: TGTGCCAGCAGCCTTCTGGCTGGGGGACAGACGACCGGGGAGCTGTTTTTT.

A single count supports this clone. The rearrangement links TRBV6-1 to TRBJ2-1, with D possibly being TRBD1 or TRBD2 (5 bases each). This CDR3 has 14 amino acids. Trimming removed 9 bases at V and 0 bases at J, with 12 bases between. Germline lookup yields CDR1 MNHNS and CDR2 SASEGT. CDR3 DNA: TGTGCCAGTTATAATGGGGGCTCCTACAATGAGCAGTTCTTC. Amino acid sequence: CASYNGGSYNEQFF.

In its sample, this clone was seen a few times. CDR3 sequence (DNA): TGTGCCAGCAGTGTCAGGGGGAAGGAGACCCAGTACTTC. Translated: CASSVRGKETQYF. This rearrangement joins TRBV7-7 to TRBJ2-5, with 7 bases that match TRBD1. Germline trimming cut 6 bases from V and 5 bases from J; bases unmatched to any gene: 6. Germline lookup yields CDR1 SSHAT and CDR2 FNYEAQ (reference sequence). CDR3 length: 13 residues. The full variable domain, completed using reference TRBV7-7 and TRBJ2-5, is GAGVSQSPRYKVTKRGQDVTLRCDPISSHATLYWYQQALGQGPEFLTYFNYEAQPDKSGLPSDRFSAERPEGSISTLTIQRTEQRDSAMYRCASSVRGKETQYFGPGTRLLVL.

The gene calls are TRBV7-2 and TRBJ2-7; 10 nucleotides align to TRBD2. The CDR3 loop spans 17 amino acids. V lost 3 bases, J lost 0 bases, and 8 bases stayed unmatched. Looked up from germline, CDR1 is SGHTA and CDR2 is FQGNSA. Written as DNA, the CDR3 is TGTGCCAGCAGCTTTAAGTCAGGACTAGCGGCCTCCTACGAGCAGTACTTC. Translation: CASSFKSGLAASYEQYF.

This rearrangement joins TRBV28 to TRBJ2-1, with 14 positions matching TRBD2. The CDR3 runs 18 residues. The V gene end was trimmed by 6 bases and the J gene end by 0 bases; junction bases not matched to a gene: 7. CDR1 is MDHEN and CDR2 is SYDVKM in the germline V gene. DNA of the CDR3: TGTGCCAGCAGGTACTGGACTAGCGGGAGGAGCTCCTACAATGAGCAGTTCTTC. Protein product: CASRYWTSGRSSYNEQFF. Filled out from reference TRBV28 and TRBJ2-1, the complete variable domain reads DVKVTQSSRYLVKRTGEKVFLECVQDMDHENMFWYRQDPGLGLRLIYFSYDVKMKEKGDIPEGYSVSREKKERFSLILESASTNQTSMYLCASRYWTSGRSSYNEQFFGPGTRLTVL.

Points on this clone: This specimen includes other DNA sequences encoding the same CDR3. The J gene is TRBJ2-5, the V gene TRBV5-5; D is possibly TRBD1 (6 bases). The CDR3 has 14 residues. Trimming took 4 bases from V and 1 from J, leaving 11 bases between them. The germline CDR1 and CDR2 sequences are SGHKS and YYEKEE (reference sequence). CDR3 in amino acids: CASSPRTAQETQYF. The CDR3 coding sequence is TGTGCCAGCAGCCCAAGGACAGCCCAAGAGACCCAGTACTTC.